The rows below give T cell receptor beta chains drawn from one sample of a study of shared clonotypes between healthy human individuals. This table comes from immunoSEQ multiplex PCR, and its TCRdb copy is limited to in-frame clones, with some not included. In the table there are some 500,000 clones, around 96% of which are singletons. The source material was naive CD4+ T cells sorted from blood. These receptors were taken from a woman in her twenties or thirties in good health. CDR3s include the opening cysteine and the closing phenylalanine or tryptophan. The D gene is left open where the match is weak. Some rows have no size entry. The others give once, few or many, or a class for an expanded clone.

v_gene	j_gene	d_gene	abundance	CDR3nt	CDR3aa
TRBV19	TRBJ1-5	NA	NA	TGTGCCAGTAGTATAGATAGGTTGGGGCAGCCCCAGCATTTT	CASSIDRLGQPQHF
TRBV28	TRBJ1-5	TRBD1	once	TGTGCCAGCAGTCTGACAGGGGTCGGAAATCAGCCCCAGCATTTT	CASSLTGVGNQPQHF
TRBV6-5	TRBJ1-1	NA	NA	TGTGCCAGCAGTTACGAGGGGTTGGTGAACACTGAAGCTTTCTTT	CASSYEGLVNTEAFF
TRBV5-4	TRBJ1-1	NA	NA	TGTGCCAGCAGTGAGGGGGTTCTGAACACTGAAGCTTTCTTT	CASSEGVLNTEAFF
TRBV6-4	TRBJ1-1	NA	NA	TGTGCCGCCAGCAAGGAGAGGGACACTGAAGCTTTCTTT	CAASKERDTEAFF
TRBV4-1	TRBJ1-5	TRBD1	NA	TGCGCCAGCAGCCAACCGGACAGGTTTTATCAGCCCCAGCATTTT	CASSQPDRFYQPQHF
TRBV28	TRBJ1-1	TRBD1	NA	TGTGCCAGCAGTGGGGGACAGGGAGAGACTGAAGCTTTCTTT	CASSGGQGETEAFF
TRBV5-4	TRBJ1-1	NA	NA	TGTGCCAGCAGCTCTCCAAACAGGGTAGGCACTGAAGCTTTCTTT	CASSSPNRVGTEAFF
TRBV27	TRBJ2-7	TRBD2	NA	TGTGCCAGCAGTTTGGGGGGGGGAGCCTACGAGCAGTACTTC	CASSLGGGAYEQYF
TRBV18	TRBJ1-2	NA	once	TGTGCCAGCTCACCCCCGGGGGAGCTCGATGGCTACACCTTC	CASSPPGELDGYTF
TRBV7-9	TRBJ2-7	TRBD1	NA	TGTGCCAGCAGCCGCAGTACCGGGACAGCCTACGAGCAGTACTTC	CASSRSTGTAYEQYF
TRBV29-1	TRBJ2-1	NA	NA	TGCAGCGTTGAGTCTAGCTCCTACAATGAGCAGTTCTTC	CSVESSSYNEQFF
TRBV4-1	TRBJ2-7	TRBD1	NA	TGCGCCAGCAGCTCGGGCGGGACAGGGAAACACGAGCAGTACTTC	CASSSGGTGKHEQYF
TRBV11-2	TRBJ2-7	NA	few	TGTGCCAGCAGCGAATCCCTCGGGGTTTACGAGCAGTACTTC	CASSESLGVYEQYF
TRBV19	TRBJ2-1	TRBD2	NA	TGTGCCAGTAGTTCCCCAGAAGAGGACGGGAGGGCGTCCTACAATGAGCAGTTCTTC	CASSSPEEDGRASYNEQFF
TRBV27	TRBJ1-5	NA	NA	TGTGCCAGCAGTACCCATCAGGGCAATCAGCCCCAGCATTTT	CASSTHQGNQPQHF
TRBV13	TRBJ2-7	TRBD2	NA	TGTGCCAGCAGGAGAGCGGGAGGGCCGTACGAGCAGTACTTC	CASRRAGGPYEQYF
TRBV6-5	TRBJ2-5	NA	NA	TGTGCCAGCAGCAACCCCTATGGGGAGACCCAGTACTTC	CASSNPYGETQYF
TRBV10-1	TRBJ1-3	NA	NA	TGCGCCAGCAGTGGACGCTCTGGAAACACCATATATTTT	CASSGRSGNTIYF
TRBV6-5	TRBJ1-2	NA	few	TGTGCCAGCAGTTACGGTATAGGCTATGGCTACACCTTC	CASSYGIGYGYTF
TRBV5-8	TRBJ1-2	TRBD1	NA	TGTGCCAGCGATTGGACAGGGGGGGTCTATGGCTACACCTTC	CASDWTGGVYGYTF
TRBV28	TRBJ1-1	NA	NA	TGTGCCAGCAGTTCTGGACAGTTGAACACTGAAGCTTTCTTT	CASSSGQLNTEAFF
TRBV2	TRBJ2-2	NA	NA	TGTGCCAGCAGTGTCTGGGGCCGCGCCGGGGAGCTGTTTTTT	CASSVWGRAGELFF
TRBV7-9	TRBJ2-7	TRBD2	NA	TGTGCCAGCAGCTTAGTAGCGGGAGGATCCGAGCAGTACTTC	CASSLVAGGSEQYF